This T cell receptor (beta chain) was sequenced during a study of identical twins. A universal primer site was incorporated via template switching, and the cDNA contained unique molecular identifiers. TCRdb used MiXCR to reprocess the 5' RACE reads, holding one entry per CDR3 protein. This table holds 200,000 to 250,000 distinct CDR3 sequences, roughly an eighth found once. As for this clonotype: Antigen: not known.

CDR3 length equals 14 residues. V lost 5 bases, J lost 3 bases, and 14 bases lay in between. CDR1 is SGHTA and CDR2 is FQGNSA in the germline V gene. All donors were healthy Caucasians. Overall study results and limits: Analyses of zero insertions could, in part, be confounded by invariant MAIT and iNKT cells. Findings came from cross-sectional statistics, without long-term follow-up of donors.

These data also formed part of another study, on yellow fever vaccine responses in identical twins.

The chain carries TRBV7-2 and TRBJ2-7; D uncertain. The sample consisted of memory (CD45RO+) T cells sorted from blood. This receptor was obtained from a woman aged 18-30 years in good health. CDR3 protein: CASSKMYGSYEQYF. CDR3 coding DNA: TGTGCCAGCAGCAAGATGTACGGAAGCTACGAGCAGTACTTC.